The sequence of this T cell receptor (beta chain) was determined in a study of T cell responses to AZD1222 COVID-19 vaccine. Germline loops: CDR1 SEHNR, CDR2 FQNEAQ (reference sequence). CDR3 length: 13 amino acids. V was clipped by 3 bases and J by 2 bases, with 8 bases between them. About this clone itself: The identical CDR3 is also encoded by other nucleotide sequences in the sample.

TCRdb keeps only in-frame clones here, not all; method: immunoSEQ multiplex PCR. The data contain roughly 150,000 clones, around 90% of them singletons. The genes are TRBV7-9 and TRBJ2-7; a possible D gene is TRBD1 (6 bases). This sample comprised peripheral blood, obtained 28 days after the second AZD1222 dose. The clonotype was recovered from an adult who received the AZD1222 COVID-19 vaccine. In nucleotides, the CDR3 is TGTGCCAGCAGCTTGGGGGCGACCTACGAGCAGTACTTC. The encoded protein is CASSLGATYEQYF.